The 20 T cell receptor beta chains in this list originate from one sample, sequenced in a study of T cells after yellow fever vaccination. Via MiXCR, TCRdb re-called the 5' RACE reads, giving one row per CDR3 protein. The table includes just under 600,000 distinct CDR3 sequences, approximately 13% detected once. The sample here was PBMCs, taken on the day of the yellow fever booster vaccination. These receptors were taken from a man under 40 who received the YFV17D yellow fever vaccine.

This clonotype appeared many times. The V gene is TRBV6-2 or TRBV6-3, the J gene TRBJ1-6; D perhaps matches TRBD1 (6 bases). V dropped 6 bases and J dropped 5 bases, with 14 bases sitting between them. CDR3 size: 15 residues. Germline V CDR1 and CDR2: MNHEY, SVGEGT. Here the CDR3 DNA reads TGTGCCAGCAGCCCTCAGGACAGAGATAATTCACCCCTCCACTTT. Amino acids: CASSPQDRDNSPLHF.

The chain links TRBV27 to TRBJ2-3, with TRBD1 as a possible D gene (6 bases). The CDR3 is 16 residues long. V was trimmed by 5 bases and J by 4 bases, leaving 19 bases between them. Germline CDR1 and CDR2: MNHEY and SMNVEV (reference sequence). As DNA, the CDR3 is TGTGCCAGCAGTCCCTATACCGGTGAGGGGGCAGATACGCAGTATTTT. Protein sequence: CASSPYTGEGADTQYF.

This clonotype has more than one count but fewer than ten. This sequence joins TRBV12-3 or TRBV12-4 and TRBJ2-5; 8 positions match TRBD1. V gave up 6 bases and J gave up 1 base; unmatched junction bases: 13. The CDR3 is 17 residues long. CDR3 sequence reads: CASSRKGTGFSQETQYF. The CDR3 nucleotides read TGTGCCAGCAGCCGAAAAGGGACAGGCTTTTCCCAAGAGACCCAGTACTTC.

This clonotype was observed many times. This rearrangement joins TRBV20-1 to TRBJ1-5; D is unclear. The CDR3 runs 14 residues. The V and J ends lost 6 bases and 0 bases respectively, with 12 bases between them. CDR1 and CDR2 (germline): DFQATT, SNEGSKA (reference sequence). CDR3 sequence (DNA): TGCAGTGCCACGGGCATTAATAGCAATCAGCCCCAGCATTTT. This translates into CSATGINSNQPQHF.

J is TRBJ2-5 and V is TRBV20-1; no firm D call. The germline V gene has CDR1 DFQATT and CDR2 SNEGSKA (reference sequence). Trimming cost V 2 bases and J 4 bases, with 14 bases left between them. There are 14 residues in the CDR3. CDR3 in amino acids: CSARWLGRRETQYF. As DNA, the CDR3 is TGCAGTGCTAGATGGTTAGGCCGACGAGAGACCCAGTACTTC.

This clonotype was detected a few times. The gene calls are TRBV28 and TRBJ2-7; 11 bases line up with TRBD2. Germline V gene data show CDR1 as MDHEN and CDR2 as SYDVKM. The V and J ends lost 6 bases and 6 bases, in that order; junction bases with no gene match: 7. The CDR3 extends over 14 amino acids. Here the CDR3 reads CASRIGTSGSEQYF. As DNA, the CDR3 is TGTGCCAGCAGAATAGGGACTAGCGGTAGCGAGCAGTACTTC.

Only a few counts were recorded for this clonotype. The CDR3 DNA is TGTGCCAGCTGGACTCCGATCACAGATACGCAGTATTTT. It encodes CASWTPITDTQYF. This chain uses TRBV28 with TRBJ2-3; maybe TRBD2 (5 bases). The germline V gene encodes CDR1 MDHEN and CDR2 SYDVKM. This CDR3 has 13 amino acids. V was trimmed by 8 bases and J by 2 bases, leaving 11 bases between them.

This rearrangement joins TRBV12-5 to TRBJ2-1, with 9 bases that match TRBD2. In germline, CDR1 is LGHNT, CDR2 FRNRAP. The ends lost 3 bases at V and 2 bases at J; junction bases unmatched: 2. CDR3 length: 15 residues. The CDR3, as DNA: TGTGCTAGTGGTTTAGCTAGCGGGACCTACAATGAGCAGTTCTTC. It is translated as CASGLASGTYNEQFF.

The sample holds a few counts of this clonotype. The J gene is TRBJ2-6, the V gene TRBV4-3, with D uncertain. The CDR3 totals 16 residues. CDR1 is LGHNA and CDR2 is YSLEER in the germline V gene. V was pared by 2 bases and J by 2 bases, with 10 bases between. In DNA form, the CDR3 reads TGCGCCAGCAGCCAAACCCCCGCCCCTGGGGCCAACGTCCTGACTTTC. It codes for CASSQTPAPGANVLTF.

The V call is TRBV7-2, the J call TRBJ2-7; 9 bases map to TRBD2. The CDR3 length is 16 residues. Germline CDR1 and CDR2: SGHTA and FQGNSA. V gave up 3 bases and J gave up 5 bases; unmatched junction bases: 11. CDR3 DNA: TGTGCCAGCAGCTTTCAGGCGGGAGGGCTCGGACACGAGCAGTACTTC. Amino acids: CASSFQAGGLGHEQYF.

This clonotype was picked up a small number of times. The V call is TRBV10-3, the J call TRBJ1-6; a possible D gene is TRBD1 (5 bases). Germline V CDR1 and CDR2: ENHRY, SYGVKD. Trimming removed 6 bases from V and 1 base from J, with 7 bases in between. The CDR3 covers 14 residues. The CDR3 is CAIREGSYNSPLHF. The CDR3 DNA is TGTGCCATCAGGGAGGGGTCCTATAATTCACCCCTCCACTTT.

This clonotype was counted a few times. The gene calls are TRBV20-1 and TRBJ2-7; D gene uncertain. Trimming left V 0 bases short and J 2 bases short, with 2 bases between. The CDR3 consists of 11 residues. From germline, CDR1 is DFQATT and CDR2 SNEGSKA (reference sequence). CDR3 nucleotide sequence: TGCAGTGCTAGAGACGCCTACGAGCAGTACTTC. Its translation: CSARDAYEQYF.

This clonotype was detected only a few times. The gene calls are TRBV7-6 and TRBJ2-7; possibly TRBD2 for D (6 bases). V lost 5 bases, J lost 5 bases, and 13 bases lay in between. This CDR3 has 13 amino acids. Germline CDR1 is SGHVS and CDR2 is FNYEAQ. CDR3 loop: CASSQSGVDEQYF. The CDR3 DNA reads TGTGCCAGCAGCCAATCGGGGGTAGACGAGCAGTACTTC.

This sequence joins TRBV20-1 and TRBJ2-5; possible D gene TRBD1, 8 bases. Germline V gives CDR1 DFQATT, CDR2 SNEGSKA (reference sequence). V was shortened by 7 bases and J by 3 bases, with 15 bases between the two germline ends. The CDR3 contains 13 residues. The CDR3 nucleotides are TGCAGTGGAGCGGGACAGGAAAAAGAGACCCAGTACTTC. As protein: CSGAGQEKETQYF.

A single count supports this clonotype. The chain carries TRBV7-8 and TRBJ2-1, with 11 bases fitting TRBD2. With 2 bases clipped from V and 9 bases from J, the junction kept 9 bases outside the gene matches. Germline V CDR1 and CDR2: SGHVS, FQNEAQ. This CDR3 spans 16 amino acids. CDR3 DNA sequence: TGTGCCAGCAGCTTATGGGTAGCGGGAGGGTACGGTGAGCAGTTCTTC. Its protein is CASSLWVAGGYGEQFF. The full variable domain, rest sourced from reference TRBV7-8 and TRBJ2-1, is GAGVSQSPRYKVAKRGQDVALRCDPISGHVSLFWYQQALGQGPEFLTYFQNEAQLDKSGLPSDRFFAERPEGSVSTLKIQRTQQEDSAVYLCASSLWVAGGYGEQFFGPGTRLTVL.

The rearrangement joins TRBV20-1 to TRBJ1-1; 8 nucleotides align to TRBD1. There are 13 residues in the CDR3. J was trimmed by 1 base and V by 3 bases; bases with no gene match: 1. The germline gives CDR1 DFQATT, CDR2 SNEGSKA (reference sequence). The CDR3 sequence: CSARDRENTEAFF. The CDR3 bases are TGCAGTGCTAGGGACAGGGAGAACACTGAAGCTTTCTTT.

This sequence joins TRBV20-1 and TRBJ2-7; 7 bases match TRBD1. Germline V gene sequence: CDR1 DFQATT, CDR2 SNEGSKA (reference sequence). The CDR3 loop spans 13 amino acids. The trim removed 3 bases at V and 7 bases at J, leaving 9 bases unmatched. CDR3 amino acids: CSASDRAPREQYF. In DNA, the CDR3 is TGCAGTGCTAGTGACAGGGCCCCCCGGGAGCAGTACTTC.

This chain connects TRBV5-1 to TRBJ2-1, with D tentatively TRBD2 (6 bases). The CDR3 totals 16 residues. V was pared by 4 bases and J by 4 bases, with 18 bases between. The V gene's germline CDR1 is SGHRS and CDR2 YFSETQ. The CDR3 reads CASSNTPGELYNEQFF. The CDR3 bases are TGCGCCAGCAGCAATACTCCGGGGGAGCTGTACAATGAGCAGTTCTTC.

The J gene is TRBJ1-1, the V gene TRBV28, with D possibly TRBD1 on 6 matching bases. Germline CDR1 MDHEN, CDR2 SYDVKM. Trimming pared 4 bases from V and 5 bases from J, leaving 8 bases between. CDR3 size: 12 residues. For the CDR3, the DNA is TGTGCCAGCAGTTGGGGGCGGACTGAAGCTTTCTTT. Its translation: CASSWGRTEAFF. Based on the CDR3 plus reference TRBV28 and TRBJ1-1, the full variable domain is DVKVTQSSRYLVKRTGEKVFLECVQDMDHENMFWYRQDPGLGLRLIYFSYDVKMKEKGDIPEGYSVSREKKERFSLILESASTNQTSMYLCASSWGRTEAFFGQGTRLTVV.

This clonotype was counted a few times. The chain carries TRBV19 and TRBJ1-2; 7 bases match TRBD1. J was trimmed by 7 bases and V by 7 bases; bases with no gene match: 9. The CDR3 sequence is 13 residues long. The germline V gene has CDR1 LNHDA and CDR2 SQIVND (reference sequence). The CDR3: CASTLRQGGGYTF. The CDR3, as DNA: TGTGCCAGTACCTTACGACAGGGAGGTGGCTACACCTTC. Full variable domain (missing parts from reference TRBV19 and TRBJ1-2): DGGITQSPKYLFRKEGQNVTLSCEQNLNHDAMYWYRQDPGQGLRLIYYSQIVNDFQKGDIAEGYSVSREKKESFPLTVTSAQKNPTAFYLCASTLRQGGGYTFGSGTRLTVV.